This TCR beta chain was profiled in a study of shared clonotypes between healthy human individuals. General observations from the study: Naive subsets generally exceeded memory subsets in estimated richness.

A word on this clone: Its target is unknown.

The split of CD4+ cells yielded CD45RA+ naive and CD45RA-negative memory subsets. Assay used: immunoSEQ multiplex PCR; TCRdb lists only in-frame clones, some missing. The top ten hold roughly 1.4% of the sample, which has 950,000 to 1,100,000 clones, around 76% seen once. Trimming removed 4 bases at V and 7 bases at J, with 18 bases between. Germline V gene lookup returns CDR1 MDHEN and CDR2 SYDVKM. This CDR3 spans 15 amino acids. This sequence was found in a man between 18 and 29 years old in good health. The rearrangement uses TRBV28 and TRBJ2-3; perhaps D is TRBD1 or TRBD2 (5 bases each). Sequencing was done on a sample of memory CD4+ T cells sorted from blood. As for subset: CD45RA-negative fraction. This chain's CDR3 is CASSSPRRGGYTQYF. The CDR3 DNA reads TGTGCCAGCAGTTCCCCCCGCCGGGGCGGGTATACGCAGTATTTT.